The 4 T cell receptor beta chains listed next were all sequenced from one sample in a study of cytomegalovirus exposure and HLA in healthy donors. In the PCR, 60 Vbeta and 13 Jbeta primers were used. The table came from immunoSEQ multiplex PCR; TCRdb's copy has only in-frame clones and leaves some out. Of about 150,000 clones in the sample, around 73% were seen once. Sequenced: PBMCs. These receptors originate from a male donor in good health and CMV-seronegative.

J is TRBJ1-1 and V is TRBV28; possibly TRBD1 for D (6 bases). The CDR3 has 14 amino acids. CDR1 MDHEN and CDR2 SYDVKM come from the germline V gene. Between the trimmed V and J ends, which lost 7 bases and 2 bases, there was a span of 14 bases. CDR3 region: CASTQQGGNTEAFF. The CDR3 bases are TGTGCCAGCACTCAACAGGGTGGAAACACTGAAGCTTTCTTT.

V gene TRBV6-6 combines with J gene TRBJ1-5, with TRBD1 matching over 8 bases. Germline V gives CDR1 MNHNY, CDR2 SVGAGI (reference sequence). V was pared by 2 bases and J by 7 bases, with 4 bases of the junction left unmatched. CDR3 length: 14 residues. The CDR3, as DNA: TGTGCCAGCAGTTACGCGGACAGGGACCAGCCCCAGCATTTT. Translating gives CASSYADRDQPQHF.

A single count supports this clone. CDR3 sequence (DNA): TGTGCCAGTAAGGAGGGGGCGCACACTGAAGCTTTCTTT. Translating gives CASKEGAHTEAFF. The chain recombines TRBV19 with TRBJ1-1, with TRBD1 identical over 7 bases. The CDR3 extends over 13 amino acids. V shed 7 bases, J shed 3 bases, and the junction held 5 bases outside the gene matches. Germline CDR1 and CDR2: LNHDA and SQIVND (reference sequence).

The CDR3 loop reads CASSLSQGNYGYTF. The CDR3 DNA reads as TGTGCCAGCAGTTTATCCCAGGGGAACTATGGCTACACCTTC. The V gene is TRBV28, the J gene TRBJ1-2; TRBD1 is a possible D gene (6 bases). Germline V gene sequence: CDR1 MDHEN, CDR2 SYDVKM. The CDR3 has 14 amino acids. Trimming took off 1 base at V and 2 bases at J, with 8 bases between the two ends.